This T cell receptor (beta chain) was observed in a study of T cells expressing NK-cell markers. Findings and caveats of the study: Where several donors were concerned, these clonotypes also led the CD3+CD56-NKG2C+ fraction. Whether the expanded NKG2C+ T cell clones recognized HCMV remained unclear.

Scientists made TCR beta cDNA using 5'RACE template switching with UMIs. TCRdb reprocessed the 5' RACE reads; each CDR3 protein has one entry and no DNA is given. Here the sample table reports fewer than 300,000 distinct CDR3 sequences. Germline V gene data show CDR1 as SGHRS and CDR2 as YFSETQ. The CDR3 is made up of 15 amino acids. Points on this clonotype: Its specificity is unknown.

Sequencing used blood T cells: a sorted CD56 or NKG2C T cell subset, CD4+ or CD8+ T cells, or bulk PBMC T cells (not recorded which). The sequence was collected from a woman aged 18 to 69 in good health. The V and J genes are TRBV5-1 and TRBJ2-2; absent DNA, TCRdb's TRBD2 call cannot be checked. CDR3 sequence reads: CASSSGLAGPGELFF.